What follows describes a single T cell receptor beta chain. Recruits, aged roughly 18 to 95 years, lived in approximately 26 US areas. Clinical history reported by participants formed the basis on which cohorts were assigned. As handled by the study authors: Amplification of reference gene primers provided the estimated nucleated cell counts. Sequenced by immunoSEQ multiplex PCR; TCRdb stores in-frame clones only, minus some. That table is the source of V, J and clone size, and D and trimming were worked out from the DNA. The repertoire holds 210,000 or so clones, less than 85% seen once, with about 1.8% in the top ten. The sample comes from a study of blood T cell repertoires in COVID-19. Study at large: Spain, Italy and the United States supplied samples that represented acute and convalescent COVID-19.

The V and J ends lost 5 bases and 0 bases, in that order; junction bases with no gene match: 5. The V gene's germline CDR1 is SGHTA and CDR2 FQGNSA. CDR3 length: 15 residues. Material for sequencing was PBMCs or T cells enriched from blood (not recorded which). This clonotype originated in a man aged 55 to 70 who had recovered from COVID-19. The chain employs TRBV7-2 and TRBJ2-5, with TRBD1 matching over 8 bases. CDR3 amino acids: CASSPDRGYQETQYF. CDR3 bases: TGTGCCAGCAGCCCCGACAGGGGATACCAAGAGACCCAGTACTTC.